The 3 T cell receptor beta chains below come from one sample, sequenced in a study of blood T cells in healthy people across ages. Combining a sample-barcoded 5' primer with a J-beta primer mix, a second PCR ran for roughly 6 to 12 cycles. TCRdb analysed the 5' RACE reads with MiXCR anew, one entry per CDR3 protein. The sample has around 1.5 million distinct CDR3 sequences; roughly 40% are singletons. Material for sequencing was blood. These receptor sequences come from a young woman in good health.

This clonotype was counted between two and nine times. The rearrangement joins TRBV30 to TRBJ2-7, with D possibly TRBD2 on 7 matching bases. The CDR3 runs 12 residues. CDR1 GTSNPN and CDR2 SVGIG come from the germline V gene (reference sequence). V was shortened by 8 bases and J by 4 bases, with 15 bases between the two germline ends. As DNA, the CDR3 is TGTGCCCTAAAGGGGGGGGTTTACGAGCAGTACTTC. It is translated as CALKGGVYEQYF.

This clonotype appeared a few times. The gene calls are TRBV20-1 and TRBJ1-4; D possibly corresponds to TRBD1 (6 bases). Germline V lookup: CDR1 DFQATT, CDR2 SNEGSKA (reference sequence). Trimming left V 3 bases short and J 10 bases short, with 12 bases between. The CDR3 has 12 amino acids. The CDR3 sequence is CSASPEQGKLFF. In DNA, the CDR3 is TGCAGTGCTAGCCCTGAACAGGGAAAACTGTTTTTT.

This clonotype was found a few times. The chain combines TRBV28 with TRBJ1-1, with TRBD1 as a possible D gene (5 bases). From germline, CDR1 is MDHEN and CDR2 SYDVKM. This CDR3 has 14 amino acids. V was cut by 4 bases and J by 1 base, with 10 bases left in between. The CDR3 sequence is CASSYRQQNTEAFF. The CDR3 DNA follows: TGTGCCAGCAGTTACAGGCAACAGAACACTGAAGCTTTCTTT.